These 11 T cell receptor beta chains were sequenced from one sample in a study of blood T cell repertoires in COVID-19 (dated by TCRdb to about 2020). Library construction relied on the immunoSEQ multiplex PCR assay. As stored in TCRdb, this immuneACCESS dataset retains in-frame rearrangements with V and J assigned. A fraction of the clones does not appear; measured against another copy, unresolved V genes explain less than half of the discrepancy, and the remainder lacks a known reason. The sample profile shows about 190,000 clones; roughly nine tenths of them were found once. Of the sample, 6.5% to 8.5% is held by the ten largest clones. Sequenced material: peripheral blood. The receptors were gathered from a man aged 40-50 years with acute or convalescent COVID-19.

The chain's CDR3 is CASSQVGAPEKTDTQYF. In DNA form, the CDR3 reads TGTGCCAGCAGCCAGGTGGGGGCCCCCGAGAAGACAGATACGCAGTATTTT. V is TRBV4-2 and J is TRBJ2-3, with D possibly being TRBD1 (6 bases). Looked up from germline, CDR1 is LGHNA and CDR2 is YNFKEQ. V lost 3 bases and J 3 bases, leaving 19 bases between the germline ends. This CDR3 contains 17 residues.

Only a few counts were recorded for this clone. V is TRBV7-8 and J is TRBJ2-7, with D possibly TRBD1 on 6 matching bases. The CDR3 runs to 16 residues. V was trimmed by 0 bases and J by 2 bases, leaving 14 bases between them. Germline values: CDR1 SGHVS, CDR2 FQNEAQ. The CDR3: CASSLAFRGQTYEQYF. The CDR3 bases are TGTGCCAGCAGCTTAGCGTTCAGGGGCCAAACCTACGAGCAGTACTTC.

The chain uses TRBV15 and TRBJ2-7; D gene unclear. This CDR3 contains 14 residues. Germline CDR1 LNHNV, CDR2 YYDKDF (reference sequence). Trimming removed 3 bases from V and 7 bases from J, with 16 bases in between. The CDR3: CATSRVRIAGEQYF. The CDR3 DNA follows: TGTGCCACCAGCAGGGTGAGGATAGCCGGGGAGCAGTACTTC.

In this sample, this clone turned up once. The CDR3 region is CASSLGGPGSFGNTIYF. The CDR3 DNA reads as TGTGCCAGCAGTTTAGGGGGCCCAGGGTCGTTCGGAAACACCATATATTTT. The genes are TRBV28 and TRBJ1-3, with D perhaps matching TRBD1 (6 bases). V lost 2 bases and J lost 4, with 18 bases in between. Germline CDR1 is MDHEN and CDR2 is SYDVKM. The length of the CDR3 is 17 residues. The full variable domain, with the rest looked up from reference TRBV28 and TRBJ1-3, is DVKVTQSSRYLVKRTGEKVFLECVQDMDHENMFWYRQDPGLGLRLIYFSYDVKMKEKGDIPEGYSVSREKKERFSLILESASTNQTSMYLCASSLGGPGSFGNTIYFGEGSWLTVV.

V and J are TRBV6-5 and TRBJ1-1; no clear D gene. Trimming removed 6 bases from V and 1 base from J, with 9 bases in between. Germline V gives CDR1 MNHEY, CDR2 SVGAGI. CDR3 length equals 13 residues. The CDR3 nucleotides are TGTGCCAGCAGCGCGGCCCGGAACACTGAAGCTTTCTTT. Its protein is CASSAARNTEAFF.

The J gene is TRBJ1-2, the V gene TRBV14; 9 bases map to TRBD1. The CDR3 consists of 15 residues. The J segment lost 7 bases and the V segment lost 0 bases, leaving 6 bases of the junction unmatched. The V gene's germline CDR1 is SGHDN and CDR2 FVKESK. This chain's CDR3 is CASSQDLGQGSGYTF. The CDR3 bases are TGTGCCAGCAGCCAAGACCTGGGACAGGGAAGTGGCTACACCTTC.

V gene TRBV5-1 combines with J gene TRBJ2-2, with 7 nucleotides matching TRBD1. From germline, CDR1 is SGHRS and CDR2 YFSETQ. The CDR3 length is 15 residues. Unmatched junction bases numbered 4, after V lost 0 bases and J lost 5 bases. DNA of the CDR3: TGCGCCAGCAGCTTGGACAGGGGCGGTACCGGGGAGCTGTTTTTT. Protein sequence: CASSLDRGGTGELFF.

This clone was recorded a few times. The V gene is TRBV19, the J gene TRBJ1-5; TRBD1 aligns across 7 bases. Germline lookup yields CDR1 LNHDA and CDR2 SQIVND (reference sequence). J was trimmed by 3 bases and V by 6 bases; bases with no gene match: 5. The CDR3 extends over 14 amino acids. CDR3 amino acids: CASSPTGNNQPQHF. CDR3 sequence (DNA): TGTGCCAGTAGCCCGACAGGGAACAATCAGCCCCAGCATTTT.

For the CDR3, the DNA is TGTGCCACCTTATCCGACAGGGTTTCCTACGAGCAGTACTTC. Protein product: CATLSDRVSYEQYF. The rearrangement uses TRBV25-1 and TRBJ2-7; TRBD1 matches at 7 bases. The CDR3 is 14 amino acids. Germline CDR1 is MGHDK and CDR2 is SYGVNS. After removal of 10 bases from V and 1 base from J, the junction contained 10 bases not matched to a gene.

V gene TRBV7-3 combines with J gene TRBJ2-5; the match to TRBD1 covers 9 bases. There are 15 residues in the CDR3. Unmatched junction bases numbered 3, after V lost 3 bases and J lost 1 base. Germline-derived CDR1 and CDR2 are SGHTA and FQGTGA. The CDR3 DNA reads as TGTGCCAGCAGCTTGGGACAGGGTTTCCAAGAGACCCAGTACTTC. Its translation: CASSLGQGFQETQYF.

The V call is TRBV7-3, the J call TRBJ2-2, with unresolved D. From germline, CDR1 is SGHTA and CDR2 FQGTGA. Trimming left V 1 base short and J 3 bases short, with 9 bases between. CDR3 length: 15 residues. The CDR3 loop reads CASSLSGRDTGELFF. CDR3 nucleotides: TGTGCCAGCAGCTTAAGTGGTCGGGACACCGGGGAGCTGTTTTTT.